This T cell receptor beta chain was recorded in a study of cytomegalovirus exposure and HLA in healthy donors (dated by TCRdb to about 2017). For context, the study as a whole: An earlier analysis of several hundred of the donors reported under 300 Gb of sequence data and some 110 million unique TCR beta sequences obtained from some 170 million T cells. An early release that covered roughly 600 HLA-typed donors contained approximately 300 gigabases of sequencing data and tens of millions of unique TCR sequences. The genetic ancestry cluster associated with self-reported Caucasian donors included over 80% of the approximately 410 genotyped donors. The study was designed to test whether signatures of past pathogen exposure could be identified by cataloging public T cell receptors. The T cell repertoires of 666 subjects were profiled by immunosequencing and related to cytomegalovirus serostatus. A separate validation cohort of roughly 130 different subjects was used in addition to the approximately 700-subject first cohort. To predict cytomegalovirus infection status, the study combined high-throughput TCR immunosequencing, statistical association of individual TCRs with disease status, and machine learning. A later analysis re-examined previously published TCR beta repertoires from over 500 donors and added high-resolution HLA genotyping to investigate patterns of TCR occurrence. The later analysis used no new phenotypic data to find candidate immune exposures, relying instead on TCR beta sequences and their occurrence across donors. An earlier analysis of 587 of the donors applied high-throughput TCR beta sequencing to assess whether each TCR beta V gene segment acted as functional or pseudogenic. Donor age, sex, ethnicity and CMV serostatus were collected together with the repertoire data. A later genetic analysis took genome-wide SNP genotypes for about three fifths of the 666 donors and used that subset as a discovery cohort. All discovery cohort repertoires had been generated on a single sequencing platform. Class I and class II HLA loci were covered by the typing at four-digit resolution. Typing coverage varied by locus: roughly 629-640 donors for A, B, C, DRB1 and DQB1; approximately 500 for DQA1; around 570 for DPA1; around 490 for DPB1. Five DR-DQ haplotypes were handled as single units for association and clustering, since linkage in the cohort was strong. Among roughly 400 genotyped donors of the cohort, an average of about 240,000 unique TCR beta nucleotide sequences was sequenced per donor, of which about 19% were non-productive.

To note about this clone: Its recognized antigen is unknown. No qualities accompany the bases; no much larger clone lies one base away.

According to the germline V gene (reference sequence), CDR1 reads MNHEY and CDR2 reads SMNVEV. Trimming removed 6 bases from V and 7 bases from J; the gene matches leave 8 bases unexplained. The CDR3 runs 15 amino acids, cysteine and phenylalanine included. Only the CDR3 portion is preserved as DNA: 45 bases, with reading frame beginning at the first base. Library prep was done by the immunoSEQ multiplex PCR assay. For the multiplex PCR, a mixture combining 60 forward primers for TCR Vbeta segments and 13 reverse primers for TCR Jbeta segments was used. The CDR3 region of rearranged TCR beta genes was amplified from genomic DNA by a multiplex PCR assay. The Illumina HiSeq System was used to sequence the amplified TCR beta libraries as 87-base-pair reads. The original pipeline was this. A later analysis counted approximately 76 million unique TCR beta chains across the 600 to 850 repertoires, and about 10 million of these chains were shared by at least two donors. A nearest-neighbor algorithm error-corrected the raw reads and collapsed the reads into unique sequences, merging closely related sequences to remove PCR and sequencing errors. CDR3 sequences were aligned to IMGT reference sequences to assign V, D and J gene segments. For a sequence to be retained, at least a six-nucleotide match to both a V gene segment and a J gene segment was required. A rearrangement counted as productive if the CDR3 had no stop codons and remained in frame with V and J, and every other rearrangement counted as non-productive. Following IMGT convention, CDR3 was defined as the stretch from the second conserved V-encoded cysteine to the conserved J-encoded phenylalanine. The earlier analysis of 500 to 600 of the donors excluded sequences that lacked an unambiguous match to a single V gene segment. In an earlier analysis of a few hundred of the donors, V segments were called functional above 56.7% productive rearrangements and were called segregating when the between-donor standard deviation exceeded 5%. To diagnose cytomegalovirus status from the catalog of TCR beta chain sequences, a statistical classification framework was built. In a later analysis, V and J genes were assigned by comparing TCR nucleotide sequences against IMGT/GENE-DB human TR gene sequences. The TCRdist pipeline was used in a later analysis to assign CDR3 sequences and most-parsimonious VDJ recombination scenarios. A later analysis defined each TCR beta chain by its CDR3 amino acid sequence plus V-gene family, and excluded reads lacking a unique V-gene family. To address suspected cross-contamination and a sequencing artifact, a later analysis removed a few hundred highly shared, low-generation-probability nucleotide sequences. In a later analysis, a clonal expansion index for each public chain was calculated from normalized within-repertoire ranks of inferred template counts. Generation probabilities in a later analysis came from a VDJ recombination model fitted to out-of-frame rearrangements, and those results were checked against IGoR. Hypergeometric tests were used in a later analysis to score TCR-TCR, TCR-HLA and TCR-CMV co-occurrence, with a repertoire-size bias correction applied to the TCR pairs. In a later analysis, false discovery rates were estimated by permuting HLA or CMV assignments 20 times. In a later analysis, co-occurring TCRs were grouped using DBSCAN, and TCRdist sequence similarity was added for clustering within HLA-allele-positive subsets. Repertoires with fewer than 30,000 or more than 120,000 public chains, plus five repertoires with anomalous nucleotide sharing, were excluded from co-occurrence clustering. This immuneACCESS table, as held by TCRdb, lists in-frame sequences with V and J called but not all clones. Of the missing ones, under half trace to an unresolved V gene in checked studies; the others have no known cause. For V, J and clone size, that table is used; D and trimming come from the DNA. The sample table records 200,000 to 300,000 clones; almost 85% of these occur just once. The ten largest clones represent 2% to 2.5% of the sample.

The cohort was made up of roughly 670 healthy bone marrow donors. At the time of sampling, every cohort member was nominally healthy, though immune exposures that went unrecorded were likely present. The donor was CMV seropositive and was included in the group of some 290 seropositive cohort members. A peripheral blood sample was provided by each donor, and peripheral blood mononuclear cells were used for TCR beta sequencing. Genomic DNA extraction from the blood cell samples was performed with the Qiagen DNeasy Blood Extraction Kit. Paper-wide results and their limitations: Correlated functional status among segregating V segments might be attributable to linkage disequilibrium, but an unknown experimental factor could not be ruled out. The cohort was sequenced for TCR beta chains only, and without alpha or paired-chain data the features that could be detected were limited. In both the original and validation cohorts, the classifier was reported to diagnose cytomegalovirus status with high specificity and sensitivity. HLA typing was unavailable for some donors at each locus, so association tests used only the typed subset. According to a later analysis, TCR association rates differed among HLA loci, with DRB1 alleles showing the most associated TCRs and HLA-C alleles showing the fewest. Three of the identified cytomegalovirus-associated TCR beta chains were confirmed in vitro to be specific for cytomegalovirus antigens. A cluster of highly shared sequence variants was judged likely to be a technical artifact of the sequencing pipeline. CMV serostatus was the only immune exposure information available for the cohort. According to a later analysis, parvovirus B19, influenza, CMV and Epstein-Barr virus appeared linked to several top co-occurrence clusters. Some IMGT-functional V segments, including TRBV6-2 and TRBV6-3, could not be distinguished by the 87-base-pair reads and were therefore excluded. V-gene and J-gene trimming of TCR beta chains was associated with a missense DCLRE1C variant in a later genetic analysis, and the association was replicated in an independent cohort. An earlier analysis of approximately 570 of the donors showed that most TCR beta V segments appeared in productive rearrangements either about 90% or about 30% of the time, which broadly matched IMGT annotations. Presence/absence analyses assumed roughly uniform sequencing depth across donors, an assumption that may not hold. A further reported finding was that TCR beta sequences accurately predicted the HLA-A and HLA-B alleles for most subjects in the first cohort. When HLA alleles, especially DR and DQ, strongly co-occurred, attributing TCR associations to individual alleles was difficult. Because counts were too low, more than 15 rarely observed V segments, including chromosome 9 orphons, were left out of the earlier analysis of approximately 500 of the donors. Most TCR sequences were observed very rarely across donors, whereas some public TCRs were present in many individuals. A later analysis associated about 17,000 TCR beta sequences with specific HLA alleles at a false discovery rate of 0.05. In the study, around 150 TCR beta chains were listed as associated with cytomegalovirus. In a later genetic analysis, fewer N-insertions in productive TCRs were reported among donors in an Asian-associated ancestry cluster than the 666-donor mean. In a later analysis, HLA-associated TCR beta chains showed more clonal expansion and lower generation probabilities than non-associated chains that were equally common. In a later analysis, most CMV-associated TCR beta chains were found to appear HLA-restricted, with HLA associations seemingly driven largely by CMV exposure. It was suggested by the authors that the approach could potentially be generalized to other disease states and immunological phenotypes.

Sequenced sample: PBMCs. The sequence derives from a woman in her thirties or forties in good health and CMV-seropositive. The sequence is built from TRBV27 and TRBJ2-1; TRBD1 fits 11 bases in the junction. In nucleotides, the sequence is TGTGCCAGCAGCCCTTATGGGGACAGGGGGAATGAGCAGTTCTTC. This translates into CASSPYGDRGNEQFF.